This T cell receptor (beta chain) was sequenced for a study of CD8+CD57+ T cells in acquired aplastic anemia. Those patients picked for sequencing had displayed CD8+CD57+ cell expansion on flow cytometry. In its sample, this clonotype was seen once. A clone one base away is much larger, so this may be a read error. This CDR3 fails to terminate in the conserved phenylalanine or tryptophan, so it likely reflects a read error. V shed 4 bases and J shed 0 bases, with 9 bases lying between them. The CDR3 contains 14 residues. Germline-derived CDR1 and CDR2 are SGHRS and YFSETQ. TCR beta VDJ and CDR3 profiling used genomic DNA as template. Each CDR3 protein gets one entry after TCRdb re-called the reads with MiXCR. Of approximately 180,000 distinct CDR3 sequences listed, approximately 48% are singletons.

The sample was sorted CD4+, CD8+, or CD8+CD57+ T cells (not recorded which) from PBMCs. The V and J genes are TRBV5-1 and TRBJ2-3, with unresolved D. The source of this sequence is a human donor with aplastic anemia. CDR3 in amino acids: CASSVTPSTDTQYL. Here the CDR3 DNA reads TGCGCCAGCAGCGTAACACCAAGCACAGATACGCAGTATTTA.